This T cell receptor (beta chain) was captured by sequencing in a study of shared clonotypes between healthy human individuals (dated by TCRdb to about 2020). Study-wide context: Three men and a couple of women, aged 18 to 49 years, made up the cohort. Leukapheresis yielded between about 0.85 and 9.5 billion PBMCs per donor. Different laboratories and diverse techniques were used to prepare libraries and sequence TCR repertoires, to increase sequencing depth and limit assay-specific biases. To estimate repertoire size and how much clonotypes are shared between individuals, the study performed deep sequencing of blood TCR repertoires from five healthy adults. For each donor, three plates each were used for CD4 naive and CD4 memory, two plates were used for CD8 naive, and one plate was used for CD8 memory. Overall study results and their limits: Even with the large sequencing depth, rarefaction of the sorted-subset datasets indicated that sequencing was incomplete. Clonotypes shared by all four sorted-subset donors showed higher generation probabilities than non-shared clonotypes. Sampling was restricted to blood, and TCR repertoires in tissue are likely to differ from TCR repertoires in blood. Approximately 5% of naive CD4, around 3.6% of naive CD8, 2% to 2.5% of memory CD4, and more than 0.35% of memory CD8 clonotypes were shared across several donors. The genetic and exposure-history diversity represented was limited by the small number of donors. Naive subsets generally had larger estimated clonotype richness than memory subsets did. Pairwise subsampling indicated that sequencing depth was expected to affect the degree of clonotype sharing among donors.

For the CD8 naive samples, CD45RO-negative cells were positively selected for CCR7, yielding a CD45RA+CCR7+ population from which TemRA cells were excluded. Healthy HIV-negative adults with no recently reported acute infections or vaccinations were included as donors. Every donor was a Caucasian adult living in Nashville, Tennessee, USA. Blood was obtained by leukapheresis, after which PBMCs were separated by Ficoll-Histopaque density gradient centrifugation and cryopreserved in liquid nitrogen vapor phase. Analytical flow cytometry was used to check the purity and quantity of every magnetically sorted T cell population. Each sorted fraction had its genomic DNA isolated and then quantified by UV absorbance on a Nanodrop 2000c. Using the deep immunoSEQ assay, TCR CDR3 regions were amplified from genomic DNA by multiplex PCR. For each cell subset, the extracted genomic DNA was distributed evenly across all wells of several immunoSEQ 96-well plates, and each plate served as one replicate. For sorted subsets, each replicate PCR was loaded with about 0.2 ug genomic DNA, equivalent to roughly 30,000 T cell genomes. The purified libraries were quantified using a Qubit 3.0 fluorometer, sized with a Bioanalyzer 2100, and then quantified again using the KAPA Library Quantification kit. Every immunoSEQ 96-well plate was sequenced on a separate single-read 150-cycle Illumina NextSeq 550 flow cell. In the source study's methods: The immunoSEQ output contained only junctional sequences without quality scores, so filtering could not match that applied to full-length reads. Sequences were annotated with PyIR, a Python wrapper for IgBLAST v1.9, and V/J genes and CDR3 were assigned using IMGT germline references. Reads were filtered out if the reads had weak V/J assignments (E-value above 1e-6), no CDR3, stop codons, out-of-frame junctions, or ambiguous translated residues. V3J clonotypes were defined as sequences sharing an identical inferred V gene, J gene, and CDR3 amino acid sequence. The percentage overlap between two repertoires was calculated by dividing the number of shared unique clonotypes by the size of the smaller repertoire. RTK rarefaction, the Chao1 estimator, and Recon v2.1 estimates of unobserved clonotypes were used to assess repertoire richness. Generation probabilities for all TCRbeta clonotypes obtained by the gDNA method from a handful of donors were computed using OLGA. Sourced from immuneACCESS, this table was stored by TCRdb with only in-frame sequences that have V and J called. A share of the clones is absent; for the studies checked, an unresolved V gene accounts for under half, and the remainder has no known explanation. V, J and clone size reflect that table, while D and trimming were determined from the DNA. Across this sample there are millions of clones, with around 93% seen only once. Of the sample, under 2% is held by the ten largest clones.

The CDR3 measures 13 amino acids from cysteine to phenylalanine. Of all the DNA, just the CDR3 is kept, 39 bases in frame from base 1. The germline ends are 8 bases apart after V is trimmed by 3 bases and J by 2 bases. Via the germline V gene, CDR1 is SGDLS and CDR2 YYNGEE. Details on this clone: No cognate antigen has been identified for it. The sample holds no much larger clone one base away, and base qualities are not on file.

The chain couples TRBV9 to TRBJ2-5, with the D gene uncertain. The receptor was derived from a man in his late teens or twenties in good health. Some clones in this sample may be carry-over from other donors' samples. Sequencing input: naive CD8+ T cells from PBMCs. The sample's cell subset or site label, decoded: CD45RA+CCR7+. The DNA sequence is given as TGTGCCAGCAGCGATGGTAATCAAGAGACCCAGTACTTC. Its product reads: CASSDGNQETQYF. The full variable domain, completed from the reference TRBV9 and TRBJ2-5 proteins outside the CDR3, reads DSGVTQTPKHLITATGQRVTLRCSPRSGDLSVYWYQQSLDQGLQFLIQYYNGEERAKGNILERFSAQQFPDLHSELNLSSLELGDSALYFCASSDGNQETQYFGPGTRLLVL.